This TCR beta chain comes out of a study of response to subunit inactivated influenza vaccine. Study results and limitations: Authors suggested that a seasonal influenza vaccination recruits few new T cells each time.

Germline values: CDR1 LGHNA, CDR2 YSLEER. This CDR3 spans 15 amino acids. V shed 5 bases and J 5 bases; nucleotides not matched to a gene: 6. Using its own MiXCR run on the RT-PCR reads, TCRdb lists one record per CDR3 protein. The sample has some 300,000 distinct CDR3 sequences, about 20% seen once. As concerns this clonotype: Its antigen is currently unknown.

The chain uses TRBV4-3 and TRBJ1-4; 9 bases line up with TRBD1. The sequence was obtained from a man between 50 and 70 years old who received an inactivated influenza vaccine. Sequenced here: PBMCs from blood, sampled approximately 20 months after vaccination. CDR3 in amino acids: CASSNPGQGNEKLFF. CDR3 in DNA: TGCGCCAGCAGCAACCCGGGACAGGGAAATGAAAAACTGTTTTTT.